One and the same sample provided the 27 T cell receptor beta chains below, sequenced in a study of blood T cell repertoires in COVID-19. Sequencing used immunoSEQ multiplex PCR; TCRdb keeps in-frame clones, though not all of them. The data show under 200,000 clones, around nine tenths seen once. Sequenced material: PBMCs or T cells enriched from blood (not recorded which). Receptors were obtained from a woman aged 50 to 65 who had recovered from COVID-19.

The rearrangement links TRBV6-5 to TRBJ2-7; 8 positions match TRBD1. Trimming at V came to 7 bases and at J to 1 base, leaving 3 bases not matched to a gene. Per the germline V gene, CDR1 is MNHEY and CDR2 is SVGAGI. The length of the CDR3 is 13 residues. CDR3 in amino acids: CASTRQGSYEQYF. CDR3 nucleotide sequence: TGTGCCAGCACCCGACAGGGGTCCTACGAGCAGTACTTC.

The chain links TRBV6-5 to TRBJ1-1; D not certain. Germline CDR1 MNHEY, CDR2 SVGAGI. This CDR3 contains 14 residues. Trimming left V 4 bases short and J 1 base short, with 10 bases between. The CDR3 nucleotides are TGTGCCAGCAGTTCCCTGACACCGAACACTGAAGCTTTCTTT. It encodes CASSSLTPNTEAFF.

The sample holds many counts of this clone. CDR3 DNA sequence: TGTGCCAGTAGTATAGGTCAGTTCGGCAATCAGCCCCAGCATTTT. Translating gives CASSIGQFGNQPQHF. The chain links TRBV19 to TRBJ1-5; no definite D call. The CDR3 sequence is 15 residues long. V was cut by 1 base and J by 2 bases, with 9 bases left in between. Germline V lookup: CDR1 LNHDA, CDR2 SQIVND (reference sequence).

The table lists this clone with a few counts. V gene TRBV12-3 or TRBV12-4 combines with J gene TRBJ2-5; no definite D call. The CDR3 is 12 residues long. V shed 6 bases and J shed 0 bases, with 5 bases lying between them. The CDR3 spells CASSLYQETQYF. CDR3 coding DNA: TGTGCCAGCAGCCTGTACCAAGAGACCCAGTACTTC.

This chain uses TRBV15 with TRBJ1-4; TRBD1 agrees at 7 bases. After removal of 5 bases from V and 4 bases from J, the junction contained 10 bases not matched to a gene. The CDR3 loop spans 16 amino acids. CDR1 LNHNV and CDR2 YYDKDF come from the germline V gene (reference sequence). The DNA for the CDR3 is TGTGCCACCAGCCCAGACAGGGCTGGGAGTAATGAAAAACTGTTTTTT. Protein: CATSPDRAGSNEKLFF.

The chain couples TRBV10-3 to TRBJ2-5, with a possible D match to TRBD2 (5 bases). The germline gives CDR1 ENHRY, CDR2 SYGVKD. The V gene lost 5 bases and the J gene lost 4 bases, with 11 bases spanning the gap. The CDR3 has 13 residues. CDR3 in DNA: TGTGCCATCAGTACCCTTGGAGGAGAGACCCAGTACTTC. This gives the protein CAISTLGGETQYF.

CDR3 region: CASSFGSGSTEAFF. CDR3 bases: TGCGCCAGCAGCTTCGGGTCTGGGAGCACTGAAGCTTTCTTT. The genes are TRBV5-1 and TRBJ1-1, with D hard to call. Germline V CDR1 and CDR2: SGHRS, YFSETQ. Deletions cut 2 bases from V and 4 bases from J, with 12 bases between. CDR3 length: 14 residues. The variable domain in full, completed from reference TRBV5-1 and TRBJ1-1, reads KAGVTQTPRYLIKTRGQQVTLSCSPISGHRSVSWYQQTPGQGLQFLFEYFSETQRNKGNFPGRFSGRQFSNSRSEMNVSTLELGDSALYLCASSFGSGSTEAFFGQGTRLTVV.

The V gene is TRBV5-4, the J gene TRBJ2-2; 10 nucleotides match TRBD1. The germline CDR1 and CDR2 sequences are SGHNT and YYREEE (reference sequence). The CDR3 is made up of 18 amino acids. Trimming at V came to 4 bases and at J to 2 bases, leaving 11 bases not matched to a gene. The CDR3 DNA sequence: TGTGCCAGCAGCCGTCCCGGGACAGGGGTCATTAACACCGGGGAGCTGTTTTTT. It translates to CASSRPGTGVINTGELFF.

V is TRBV9 and J is TRBJ1-6; 8 bases fit TRBD1. CDR1 is SGDLS, CDR2 YYNGEE, per germline. Losses at the gene ends were 3 bases for V and 4 bases for J; bases not matched to a gene: 3. CDR3 size: 15 residues. CDR3 residues: CASSAGGWYNSPLHF. CDR3 DNA sequence: TGTGCCAGCAGCGCAGGGGGCTGGTATAATTCACCCCTCCACTTT.

The V and J genes are TRBV6-2 or TRBV6-3 and TRBJ2-7; 14 bases are a match to TRBD2. J lost 3 bases, V lost 6 bases, and 4 bases had no gene match. Germline loops: CDR1 MNHEY, CDR2 SVGEGT. The CDR3 runs 15 residues. In nucleotides, the CDR3 is TGTGCCAGCAGCCAGGGGACTAGCGGGGGCTACGAGCAGTACTTC. Its translation is CASSQGTSGGYEQYF.

This clone appeared once. The CDR3 loop reads CASSYSRRSYEQYF. CDR3 nucleotide sequence: TGTGCCAGCAGTTACTCCAGGAGGTCCTACGAGCAGTACTTC. This sequence joins TRBV6-5 and TRBJ2-7, with a tentative D call TRBD2 (5 bases). Looked up from germline, CDR1 is MNHEY and CDR2 is SVGAGI. The CDR3 covers 14 residues. Trimming removed 0 bases from V and 1 base from J, with 7 bases in between.

The chain combines TRBV18 with TRBJ2-5, with 7 nucleotides matching TRBD1. CDR1 is KGHSH, CDR2 LQKENI, per germline. The CDR3 is 16 amino acids. V shed 6 bases, J shed 2 bases, and the junction held 12 bases outside the gene matches. The CDR3 DNA follows: TGTGCCAGCTCGTCCAGACAGGGCCCCGCTCAAGAGACCCAGTACTTC. This gives the protein CASSSRQGPAQETQYF.

This clone was seen only a few times. The chain combines TRBV6-5 with TRBJ2-7; D is perhaps TRBD2 (5 bases). Germline V gene sequence: CDR1 MNHEY, CDR2 SVGAGI. V was clipped by 6 bases and J by 6 bases, with 15 bases between them. This CDR3 is built from 13 residues. The CDR3 nucleotides are TGTGCCAGCAGACCCACTAGGAACCTCGAGCAGTACTTC. Translated, it gives CASRPTRNLEQYF.

J is TRBJ2-7 and V is TRBV6-5; D perhaps matches TRBD1 (5 bases). Per the germline V gene, CDR1 is MNHEY and CDR2 is SVGAGI. The V and J ends lost 2 bases and 1 base respectively, with 12 bases between them. The CDR3 totals 15 residues. The CDR3 bases are TGTGCCAGCAGTTACGGTGAAACAGGTTCCTACGAGCAGTACTTC. Translated: CASSYGETGSYEQYF.

V is TRBV5-5 and J is TRBJ1-2; TRBD1 aligns across 7 bases. The V gene end was trimmed by 2 bases and the J gene end by 7 bases; junction bases not matched to a gene: 5. Per the germline V gene, CDR1 is SGHKS and CDR2 is YYEKEE (reference sequence). The CDR3 has 13 residues. The CDR3 coding sequence is TGTGCCAGCAGCTTAGAGGGGGCGCTTGGCTACACCTTC. The encoded protein is CASSLEGALGYTF.

This chain links TRBV6-2 or TRBV6-3 with TRBJ1-2; D is perhaps TRBD1 (5 bases). The V end lost 0 bases, the J end lost 6 bases, and 23 bases lay between the germline ends. This CDR3 comprises 18 residues. Germline CDR1 and CDR2: MNHEY and SVGEGT. The CDR3 bases are TGTGCCAGCAGTTACTCATATCGGCGGGGCGCAGTTCGGGATGGCTACACCTTC. Protein sequence: CASSYSYRRGAVRDGYTF.

V and J are TRBV2 and TRBJ1-2; D is uncertain. CDR1 and CDR2 from the germline V gene are SNHLY and FYNNEI. The germline V and J ends were trimmed by 9 bases and 2 bases, with 16 bases remaining between them. This CDR3 comprises 14 residues. Written as DNA, the CDR3 is TGTGCCAGTTCACGTGTAACGGAGAACTATGGCTACACCTTC. It translates to CASSRVTENYGYTF. Full variable domain (outside the CDR3, taken from reference TRBV2 and TRBJ1-2): EPEVTQTPSHQVTQMGQEVILRCVPISNHLYFYWYRQILGQKVEFLVSFYNNEISEKSEIFDDQFSVERPDGSNFTLKIRSTKLEDSAMYFCASSRVTENYGYTFGSGTRLTVV.

The chain links TRBV7-9 to TRBJ2-2; D is possibly TRBD2 (5 bases). The germline gives CDR1 SEHNR, CDR2 FQNEAQ (reference sequence). The CDR3 spans 16 residues. V gave up 5 bases and J gave up 2 bases, with 15 bases separating them. The CDR3 DNA sequence: TGTGCCAGCAGCACGACGATGACTATTAACACCGGGGAGCTGTTTTTT. Protein product: CASSTTMTINTGELFF.

V usage is TRBV2 and J usage is TRBJ1-5; 10 nucleotides line up with TRBD1. The ends lost 4 bases at V and 0 bases at J; junction bases unmatched: 3. Germline values: CDR1 SNHLY, CDR2 FYNNEI. The CDR3 has 16 residues. The CDR3 DNA reads TGTGCCAGCAGTGGGGACAGGGGCGGTAGCAATCAGCCCCAGCATTTT. It yields the protein CASSGDRGGSNQPQHF.

The genes are TRBV7-2 and TRBJ2-7; 8 nucleotides match TRBD1. V was pared by 5 bases and J by 2 bases, with 5 bases of the junction left unmatched. The CDR3 consists of 14 residues. Germline assignment: CDR1 SGHTA and CDR2 FQGNSA. Here the CDR3 DNA reads TGTGCCAGCAGCCCGAACAGGGGGGCCTACGAGCAGTACTTC. Protein sequence: CASSPNRGAYEQYF.

This chain joins TRBV12-5 and TRBJ2-7; a weak D match, TRBD1 (6 bases). The CDR3 extends over 11 amino acids. Trimming took 8 bases from V and 5 from J, leaving 10 bases between them. Germline V gene sequence: CDR1 LGHNT, CDR2 FRNRAP. The CDR3 sequence is CASYRDHEQYF. CDR3 coding DNA: TGTGCTAGTTACAGGGATCACGAGCAGTACTTC.

The chain carries TRBV18 and TRBJ1-5; TRBD1 agrees at 7 bases. V trimming: 2 bases; J trimming: 4 bases; junction bases outside the gene matches: 8. This CDR3 is built from 16 residues. Looked up from germline, CDR1 is KGHSH and CDR2 is LQKENI. The CDR3 sequence: CASSPRQGVGNQPQHF. The CDR3 nucleotides read TGTGCCAGCTCACCAAGACAGGGAGTGGGGAATCAGCCCCAGCATTTT.

The V gene is TRBV4-3, the J gene TRBJ1-2, with 10 bases aligning to TRBD1. J was trimmed by 7 bases and V by 3 bases; bases with no gene match: 5. The CDR3 is 14 residues long. Per the germline V gene, CDR1 is LGHNA and CDR2 is YSLEER. The CDR3 sequence: CASSQGGQGFGYTF. The CDR3, as DNA: TGCGCCAGCAGCCAGGGGGGACAGGGGTTTGGCTACACCTTC.

The genes are TRBV9 and TRBJ1-1, with 7 bases matching TRBD1. The CDR3 length is 15 residues. J gave up 4 bases and V 2 bases, and 8 bases lay outside the gene matches. CDR1 and CDR2 from the germline V gene are SGDLS and YYNGEE. The CDR3 bases are TGTGCCAGCAGCGTCCGGGGGACAGTGGGCACTGAAGCTTTCTTT. Protein sequence: CASSVRGTVGTEAFF.

The CDR3 protein is CASSYRTSQDTQYF. Written as DNA, the CDR3 is TGCGCCAGCAGCTACCGGACTAGTCAAGATACGCAGTATTTT. The chain uses TRBV5-1 and TRBJ2-3; 7 bases align to TRBD2. The V and J ends lost 3 bases and 5 bases, in that order; junction bases with no gene match: 6. Germline assignment: CDR1 SGHRS and CDR2 YFSETQ. The CDR3 runs 14 residues.

The rearrangement joins TRBV25-1 to TRBJ1-1; D call uncertain. The V gene's germline CDR1 is MGHDK and CDR2 SYGVNS. CDR3 length equals 14 residues. Trimming left V 3 bases short and J 8 bases short, with 16 bases between. CDR3 in DNA: TGTGCCAGCAGTGATCAAAGCCGGAGTAGGGAAGCTTTCTTT. Encoded protein: CASSDQSRSREAFF.

The genes are TRBV12-3 or TRBV12-4 and TRBJ1-2, with 8 bases matching TRBD1. This CDR3 region has 12 residues. Trimming removed 6 bases from V and 7 bases from J; junction bases left unmatched: 4. CDR3 nucleotide sequence: TGTGCCAGCAGGACAGGGGCGAGTGGCTACACCTTC. Translation gives CASRTGASGYTF.